The source of this T cell receptor beta chain is a study of post-analysis software for immune sequencing data. Across the whole study: The disease courses covered relapsing-remitting, secondary progressive and progressive-relapsing multiple sclerosis.

This clonotype was seen a few times. Its antigen remains unidentified. The germline V gene has CDR1 KGHDR and CDR2 SFDVKD. The V end lost 9 bases, the J end lost 4 bases, and 14 bases lay between the germline ends. The CDR3 contains 13 residues. Study-wide points: Significantly decreased normalized Chao1 diversity was recorded for multiple sclerosis patients relative to controls. Relative to controls, patients had several TRBV segments at higher frequency, with TRBV5-6, TRBV5-1 and TRBV20-1 among these.

Every TCR beta cDNA library bore unique molecular identifiers. In TCRdb, the PCR reads were re-called with MiXCR into one record per CDR3 protein. The profile covers approximately 690,000 distinct CDR3 sequences, with 55% to 70% appearing a single time and around 11% taken by the ten largest. V is TRBV24-1 and J is TRBJ1-2, with a tentative D call TRBD1 (5 bases). The origin of this receptor is a girl aged 2-10 years with multiple sclerosis. Sequenced material: blood. DNA for the CDR3: TGTGCCACCCCTGGTGGGGGGTGCTATGGCTACACCTTC. Translation gives CATPGGGCYGYTF.